These T cell receptor beta chains were read from a single sample in a study of identical twins' blood T cells. TCRdb reprocessed the 5' RACE reads via MiXCR and lists one record per CDR3 protein. The sample has fewer than 450,000 distinct CDR3 sequences; roughly 31% are singletons. The material sequenced was PBMCs. These receptors were taken from a woman aged 18-49 years in good health. Both conserved end residues are part of each CDR3. A D gene is named only where the DNA matches it firmly. Only some rows state a clone size, as once, few, many or a class for expanded clones.

size,J,V,D,DNA,CDR3
-,TRBJ1-2,TRBV7-9,-,TGTGCCAGCAGCTTGGGCCGGGAAGGCTACACCTTC,CASSLGREGYTF
few,TRBJ1-1,TRBV6-2/TRBV6-3,-,TGTGCCAGCAGTTACGGGTTTATGAACACTGAAGCTTTCTTT,CASSYGFMNTEAFF
-,TRBJ1-5,TRBV29-1,-,TGCAGCGTAAGGGGTGGCAATCAGCCCCAGCATTTT,CSVRGGNQPQHF
few,TRBJ1-1,TRBV4-1,-,TGCGCCAGCAGCCTCCCCGACGGGGGAGCTTTCTTT,CASSLPDGGAFF
-,TRBJ2-2,TRBV20-1,-,TGCAGTGCTAGATCCGGACTCACTAACACCGGGGAGCTGTTTTTT,CSARSGLTNTGELFF
few,TRBJ2-6,TRBV27,TRBD1,TGTGCCAGCAGTTTGGGGACAGGGACGGCTGGGGCCAACGTCCTGACTTTC,CASSLGTGTAGANVLTF
-,TRBJ2-3,TRBV20-1,TRBD1,TGCAGTGCGCCCGGACAGGGGAACACAGATACGCAGTATTTT,CSAPGQGNTDTQYF
few,TRBJ1-1,TRBV20-1,-,TGCAGTGCGCCGAGGGGCACTGAAGCTTTCTTT,CSAPRGTEAFF
few,TRBJ2-5,TRBV5-6,-,TGTGCCAGCAGCTTGGATTTTTGGGAGACCCAGTACTTC,CASSLDFWETQYF
few,TRBJ1-1,TRBV12-3/TRBV12-4,TRBD1,TGTGCCAGCGGGTGGACAGGACGGAACACTGAAGCTTTCTTT,CASGWTGRNTEAFF
few,TRBJ1-4,TRBV7-9,-,TGTGCCAGCAGCTTTGGGGGGAGGACTAATGAAAAACTGTTTTTT,CASSFGGRTNEKLFF
-,TRBJ1-5,TRBV20-1,-,TGCAGTGCTAGTATGGCAGTCAATCAGCCCCAGCATTTT,CSASMAVNQPQHF
-,TRBJ1-1,TRBV20-1,-,TGCAGTGCCCGAAGGGGGGCTGAAGCTGTCTTT,CSARRGAEAVF
-,TRBJ2-7,TRBV12-5,-,TGTGCTAGTGGTTCAACAGGGAAGGGCGAGCAGTACTTC,CASGSTGKGEQYF
-,TRBJ2-2,TRBV12-5,-,TGTGCTAGTGGTTCCGACTCCCGGGGCACCGGGGAGCTGTTTTTT,CASGSDSRGTGELFF
few,TRBJ1-1,TRBV27,-,TGTGCCAGCAGTTCTGGGGAGAACACTGAAGCTTTCTTT,CASSSGENTEAFF
-,TRBJ2-2,TRBV9,TRBD1,TGTGCCAGCAGCGTAGGGGACAGGGGGCTCAGCACCGGGGAGCTGTTTTTT,CASSVGDRGLSTGELFF
few,TRBJ2-2,TRBV29-1,TRBD2,TGCAGCGTACCAGCGGGGGTAAACACCGGGGAGCTGTTTTTT,CSVPAGVNTGELFF
-,TRBJ1-3,TRBV7-9,TRBD1,TGTGCCAGCAGCTGGTCAGGGGGAGCTAGAAACACCATATATTTT,CASSWSGGARNTIYF
-,TRBJ1-5,TRBV7-8,TRBD1,TGTGCCAGCAGCTCCACAGGGGGCTACAATCAGCCCCAGCATTTT,CASSSTGGYNQPQHF
few,TRBJ2-5,TRBV20-1,TRBD2,TGCAGTGCTAGAGCTAGCGGGGGGGCCCGAGAGACCCAGTACTTC,CSARASGGARETQYF
few,TRBJ2-7,TRBV12-3/TRBV12-4,TRBD2,TGTGCCAGCAGTGATGGACTAGCGGCCTCCTACGAGCAGTACTTC,CASSDGLAASYEQYF
-,TRBJ1-3,TRBV11-2,-,TGTGCCAGCAGCTTAGACCCCGGCGTAGGAAACACCATATATTTT,CASSLDPGVGNTIYF
-,TRBJ2-1,TRBV20-1,-,TGCAGTGCTAGAGAAAAGGGGAAGAGAACCGCCCGGGAGCAGTTCTTC,CSAREKGKRTAREQFF
few,TRBJ1-1,TRBV29-1,TRBD1,TGCAGCGTTGAGGGACAGGGAGCGGCTGAAGCTTTCTTT,CSVEGQGAAEAFF
-,TRBJ2-3,TRBV12-5,-,TGTGCTAGTGGTTTGGCGGACAGTGATACGCAGTATTTT,CASGLADSDTQYF
-,TRBJ2-1,TRBV18,TRBD2,TGTGCCAGCTCCCGGGAGGCTAGCGGGGACAATGAGCAGTTCTTC,CASSREASGDNEQFF
-,TRBJ2-1,TRBV2,TRBD2,TGTGCCAGCAGTGAAGGGACTAGCGGGAGGGTAGGTGAGCAGTTCTTC,CASSEGTSGRVGEQFF
few,TRBJ2-3,TRBV12-3/TRBV12-4,-,TGTGCCAGCAGTGAGCGGCCCACTAGCACAGATACGCAGTATTTT,CASSERPTSTDTQYF
-,TRBJ2-2,TRBV10-2,-,TGCGCCAGCCGTTCTCACGGGGAGCTGTTTTTT,CASRSHGELFF
few,TRBJ1-2,TRBV25-1,-,TGTGCCAGCAGATCACCTAACTATGGCTACACCTTC,CASRSPNYGYTF
-,TRBJ1-1,TRBV20-1,-,TGCAGTGCTAGCGGGCTGGACAGACTATTGAACACTGAAGCTTTCTTT,CSASGLDRLLNTEAFF
-,TRBJ2-1,TRBV18,-,TGTGCCAGCTCACCATCCGGGCATGAGCAGTTCTTC,CASSPSGHEQFF
-,TRBJ2-7,TRBV2,-,TGTGCCAGCAGTGGGGGTTACGAGCAGTACTTC,CASSGGYEQYF
few,TRBJ1-5,TRBV24-1,-,TGTGCCACCAGTGATTTAGATAGCAATCAGCCCCAGCATTTT,CATSDLDSNQPQHF
-,TRBJ1-2,TRBV29-1,-,TGCAGCGTTGAAGAACCAGGGGTCGGCTACACCTTC,CSVEEPGVGYTF
-,TRBJ1-2,TRBV11-1,-,TGTGCCAGCAGCTCGGGACACCCGGAGGGCTACACCTTC,CASSSGHPEGYTF
few,TRBJ1-1,TRBV20-1,TRBD1,TGCAGTGCTAGAGGGACAGGGTACCGGAACACTGAAGCTTTCTTT,CSARGTGYRNTEAFF
-,TRBJ1-5,TRBV20-1,TRBD1,TGCAATGCTTCTAACAGGGGGCGCTTCCAGCCCCAGCATTTT,CNASNRGRFQPQHF
few,TRBJ1-1,TRBV7-2,-,TGTGCCAGCAGGGAGGGACGGCACACTGAAGCTTTCTTT,CASREGRHTEAFF
-,TRBJ1-1,TRBV20-1,-,TGCAGTGCTAGTAAGGGGTTCGCTGAAGCTTTCTTT,CSASKGFAEAFF
-,TRBJ1-6,TRBV13,-,TGTGCCAGCAGCCTGGACAGATTAAAGTCACCCCTCCACTTT,CASSLDRLKSPLHF
-,TRBJ2-3,TRBV28,-,TGTGCCAGCAGTTCCCGACGGCCGCATACGCAGTATTTT,CASSSRRPHTQYF
-,TRBJ2-6,TRBV6-2/TRBV6-3,-,TGTGCCAGCACGGAGACAGAAAGCAAGACTGGGGCCAACGTCCTGACTTTC,CASTETESKTGANVLTF
few,TRBJ2-1,TRBV5-6,-,TGTGCCAGCAGCTTGGCTAACCTAGAGGATGAGCAGTTCTTC,CASSLANLEDEQFF
few,TRBJ1-2,TRBV6-2/TRBV6-3,-,TGTGCCAGCAGCCCCGATACTTACGGTGGCTACACCTTC,CASSPDTYGGYTF
-,TRBJ1-2,TRBV5-6,-,TGTGCCAGCAGCTTCGGAAGCGCTAAGGGCTACACCTTC,CASSFGSAKGYTF
few,TRBJ1-3,TRBV3-1,-,TGTGCCAGCAGCCGAGGGAGTACTGGAAACACCATATATTTT,CASSRGSTGNTIYF